The 20 T cell receptor beta chains below were found in one sample sequenced in a study of PD-L1 blockade in urothelial cancer. Time point of the sample: peripheral blood 6 weeks after treatment start. Data came from immunoSEQ multiplex PCR; TCRdb stores just in-frame clones and leaves some out. The table records around 66,000 clones, 88% of them present only once. Material: PBMCs, obtained around atezolizumab (anti-PD-L1) treatment. Receptors were obtained from a man aged 60 to 69 with urothelial cancer.

The chain has TRBV6-1 and TRBJ2-7; TRBD2 might be the D (6 bases). V was cut by 6 bases and J by 2 bases, with 11 bases left in between. The CDR3 runs to 13 residues. The germline CDR1 and CDR2 sequences are MNHNS and SASEGT. In DNA form, the CDR3 reads TGTGCCAGCAGGGGCGGAGGGGCCTACGAGCAGTACTTC. This translates into CASRGGGAYEQYF.

V usage is TRBV7-6 and J usage is TRBJ2-7; D perhaps matches TRBD2 (6 bases). Trimming left V 7 bases short and J 6 bases short, with 16 bases between. Looked up from germline, CDR1 is SGHVS and CDR2 is FNYEAQ. CDR3 length equals 13 residues. CDR3 residues: CASTSQGGREQYF. The CDR3 DNA reads as TGTGCCAGCACTTCTCAGGGAGGACGCGAGCAGTACTTC.

V gene TRBV6-6 combines with J gene TRBJ1-1, with 7 nucleotides matching TRBD1. V dropped 2 bases and J dropped 2; count of bases not matched to a gene: 2. CDR1 is MNHNY, CDR2 SVGAGI, per germline (reference sequence). The CDR3 contains 14 residues. CDR3 loop: CASSYDRVNTEAFF. In nucleotides, the CDR3 is TGTGCCAGCAGTTACGACAGGGTAAACACTGAAGCTTTCTTT.

The rearrangement uses TRBV6-5 and TRBJ1-5; 7 bases line up with TRBD1. Germline V lookup: CDR1 MNHEY, CDR2 SVGAGI. The ends lost 5 bases at V and 3 bases at J; junction bases unmatched: 4. This CDR3 comprises 14 residues. CDR3 protein: CASSTDRVNQPQHF. As DNA, the CDR3 is TGTGCCAGCAGTACAGACAGGGTCAATCAGCCCCAGCATTTT.

The chain couples TRBV2 to TRBJ2-2; 12 positions agree with TRBD2. V lost 8 bases to trimming and J lost 7 bases; unmatched junction nucleotides: 8. There are 15 residues in the CDR3. The germline V gene encodes CDR1 SNHLY and CDR2 FYNNEI. The DNA for the CDR3 is TGTGCCAGCGGGAGACTAGCGGGGGACGTCGGGGAGCTGTTTTTT. Protein sequence: CASGRLAGDVGELFF.

The rearrangement joins TRBV19 to TRBJ2-4; 10 nucleotides match TRBD1. Unmatched junction bases numbered 10, after V lost 6 bases and J lost 5 bases. CDR3 length: 16 residues. CDR1 and CDR2 (germline): LNHDA, SQIVND (reference sequence). This CDR3 is CASRLTGTGVQNIQYF. In DNA, the CDR3 is TGTGCCAGTAGATTAACCGGGACAGGGGTACAAAACATTCAGTACTTC.

In its sample, this clone was seen once. The gene calls are TRBV27 and TRBJ1-6; 9 bases align to TRBD1. The CDR3 loop spans 15 amino acids. V lost 8 bases, J lost 7 bases, and 9 bases stayed unmatched. Germline CDR1 reads MNHEY; CDR2 reads SMNVEV (reference sequence). CDR3 loop: CASSTAGQGNSPLHF. The CDR3 nucleotides read TGTGCCAGCTCTACTGCGGGACAGGGAAATTCACCCCTCCACTTT.

The chain links TRBV7-3 to TRBJ2-3, with TRBD2 as a possible D gene (6 bases). Germline-derived CDR1 and CDR2 are SGHTA and FQGTGA. The CDR3 covers 15 residues. The V end lost 3 bases, the J end lost 0 bases, and 10 bases lay between the germline ends. The CDR3 bases are TGTGCCAGCAGCTTTAGCGGCAAAAGCACAGATACGCAGTATTTT. Protein: CASSFSGKSTDTQYF.

The chain links TRBV6-5 to TRBJ1-3; a possible D gene is TRBD1 (5 bases). The CDR3 runs to 14 residues. The germline gives CDR1 MNHEY, CDR2 SVGAGI. The V gene lost 8 bases and the J gene lost 2 bases, with 13 bases spanning the gap. The chain's CDR3 is CASGRAGAGNTIYF. In DNA, the CDR3 is TGTGCCAGCGGGCGCGCGGGGGCTGGAAACACCATATATTTT.

The chain has TRBV9 and TRBJ2-2; D is uncertain. V was cut by 0 bases and J by 0 bases, with 12 bases left in between. Germline loops: CDR1 SGDLS, CDR2 YYNGEE. This CDR3 is built from 17 residues. CDR3: CASSVVSTASNTGELFF. CDR3 coding DNA: TGTGCCAGCAGCGTAGTGAGCACAGCCTCGAACACCGGGGAGCTGTTTTTT.

The chain recombines TRBV5-1 with TRBJ2-7; 10 bases agree with TRBD1. Unmatched junction bases numbered 7, after V lost 4 bases and J lost 3 bases. This CDR3 has 15 amino acids. Germline CDR1 and CDR2: SGHRS and YFSETQ. The CDR3 protein is CASSKDGTGVYEQYF. In DNA form, the CDR3 reads TGCGCCAGCAGCAAAGACGGGACAGGGGTCTACGAGCAGTACTTC.

The chain recombines TRBV29-1 with TRBJ2-5; 9 nucleotides match TRBD2. The germline V gene has CDR1 SQVTM and CDR2 ANQGSEA. Trimming removed 6 bases from V and 3 bases from J; junction bases left unmatched: 5. The CDR3 is 13 residues long. As DNA, the CDR3 is TGCAGCGTGCTGACTAGCGGTGAAGAGACCCAGTACTTC. The encoded protein is CSVLTSGEETQYF.

The V and J genes are TRBV5-6 and TRBJ2-7; TRBD1 might be the D (6 bases). Germline V gives CDR1 SGHDT, CDR2 YYEEEE. The CDR3 totals 16 residues. The V and J ends lost 5 bases and 7 bases respectively, with 25 bases between them. CDR3 DNA: TGTGCCAGCAGTACGCAACCGGGACAACTTCTACTGGAGCAGTACTTC. Amino acids: CASSTQPGQLLLEQYF.

V is TRBV5-1 and J is TRBJ2-1; D is possibly TRBD1 (6 bases). The ends were cut back, 4 bases at V and 12 bases at J, with 14 bases in the middle. The CDR3 is made up of 12 amino acids. The V gene's germline CDR1 is SGHRS and CDR2 YFSETQ. CDR3 sequence (DNA): TGCGCCAGCAGCCTGGCGCAGGGGAGGCAGTTCTTC. The encoded protein is CASSLAQGRQFF.

The DNA of the CDR3 is TGTGCCAGCAGTGTAGCGGGAGGGCCCTCTATGGAGACCCAGTACTTC. Amino acid sequence: CASSVAGGPSMETQYF. V and J are TRBV6-1 and TRBJ2-5, with TRBD2 identical over 11 bases. Germline V lookup: CDR1 MNHNS, CDR2 SASEGT. The CDR3 has 16 amino acids. Unmatched junction bases numbered 9, after V lost 4 bases and J lost 5 bases.

The rearrangement links TRBV30 to TRBJ2-7; D may be TRBD1 (6 bases). The CDR3 length is 14 residues. V lost 2 bases and J lost 1, with 12 bases in between. Per germline, CDR1 GTSNPN and CDR2 SVGIG (reference sequence). CDR3 region: CAWSLGQNSYEQYF. CDR3 DNA sequence: TGTGCCTGGAGTCTTGGACAGAATTCCTACGAGCAGTACTTC.

This clone was detected once. This sequence joins TRBV19 and TRBJ2-7, with D maybe TRBD2 (5 bases). The CDR3 extends over 13 amino acids. Between the trimmed V and J ends, which lost 3 bases and 3 bases, there was a span of 9 bases. Looked up from germline, CDR1 is LNHDA and CDR2 is SQIVND (reference sequence). The CDR3 spells CASSIEGGYEQYF. As DNA, the CDR3 is TGTGCCAGTAGTATCGAGGGTGGCTACGAGCAGTACTTC.

A single count supports this clone. The rearrangement joins TRBV7-2 to TRBJ2-5; the D gene is possibly TRBD2 (5 bases). This CDR3 region has 15 residues. Trimming shortened V by 7 bases and J by 10 bases, and 25 bases separated the two germline ends. Germline assignment: CDR1 SGHTA and CDR2 FQGNSA. The CDR3 DNA reads as TGTGCCAGCAACCACCGACGGGCGGCCACGGAGGTCCAGTACTTC. Residues: CASNHRRAATEVQYF.

CDR3 in DNA: TGCGCCAGCAGCTTGCCCCCCGGGAACTCCTACGAGCAGTACTTC. Translating gives CASSLPPGNSYEQYF. The chain is built from TRBV5-1 and TRBJ2-7; D is perhaps TRBD2 (5 bases). Germline V lookup: CDR1 SGHRS, CDR2 YFSETQ. V was clipped by 1 base and J by 0 bases, with 11 bases between them. The CDR3 sequence is 15 residues long.

This chain uses TRBV27 with TRBJ2-7, with 10 positions matching TRBD2. V gave up 2 bases and J gave up 5 bases; unmatched junction bases: 0. The CDR3 is 13 amino acids. CDR1 and CDR2 from the germline V gene are MNHEY and SMNVEV (reference sequence). CDR3 nucleotide sequence: TGTGCCAGCAGTTTAGGACTAGCGGACGAGCAGTACTTC. It codes for CASSLGLADEQYF.